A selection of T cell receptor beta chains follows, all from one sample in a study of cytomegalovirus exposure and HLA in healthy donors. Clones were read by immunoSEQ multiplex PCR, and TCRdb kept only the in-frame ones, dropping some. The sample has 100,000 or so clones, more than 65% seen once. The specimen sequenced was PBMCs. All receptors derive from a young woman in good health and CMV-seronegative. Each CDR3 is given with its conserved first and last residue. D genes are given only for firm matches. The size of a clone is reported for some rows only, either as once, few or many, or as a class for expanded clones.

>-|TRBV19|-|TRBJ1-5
CASSFLTGNQPQHF
TGTGCCAGTAGTTTCCTGACAGGTAATCAGCCCCAGCATTTT
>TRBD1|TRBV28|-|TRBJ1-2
CASSTAGTGGRGRGYTF
TGTGCCAGCAGTACGGCCGGGACAGGCGGCCGGGGAAGGGGCTACACCTTC
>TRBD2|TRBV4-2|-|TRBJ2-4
CASSPLAGGGNIQYF
TGTGCCAGCAGCCCACTAGCGGGTGGGGGAAACATTCAGTACTTC
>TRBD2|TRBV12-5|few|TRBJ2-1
CASGLVASGRNEQFF
TGTGCTAGTGGTTTGGTGGCTAGCGGGAGAAATGAGCAGTTCTTC
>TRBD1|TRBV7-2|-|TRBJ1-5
CASSLGPAGGAGNQPQHF
TGTGCCAGCAGCTTAGGTCCGGCAGGGGGTGCTGGCAATCAGCCCCAGCATTTT
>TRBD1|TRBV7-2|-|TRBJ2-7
CASSLFQGAYEQYF
TGTGCCAGCAGCTTATTCCAGGGGGCCTACGAGCAGTACTTC
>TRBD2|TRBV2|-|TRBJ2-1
CASGEGGPIDEQFF
TGTGCCAGCGGTGAGGGAGGGCCGATTGATGAGCAGTTCTTC
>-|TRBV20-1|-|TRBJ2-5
CSANRKETQYF
TGCAGTGCTAACAGGAAAGAGACCCAGTACTTC
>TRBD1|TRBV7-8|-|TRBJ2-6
CASSQTGARAGANVLTF
TGTGCCAGCAGCCAGACAGGGGCGAGAGCTGGGGCCAACGTCCTGACTTTC
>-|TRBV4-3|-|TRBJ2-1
CASSQDYTSPEQFF
TGCGCCAGCAGCCAAGATTACACTAGCCCTGAGCAGTTCTTC
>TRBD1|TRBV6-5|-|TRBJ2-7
CASSRGTSYEQYF
TGTGCCAGCAGCAGGGGGACATCCTACGAGCAGTACTTC
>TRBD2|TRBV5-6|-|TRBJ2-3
CASSLRTSGSGNTDTQYF
TGTGCCAGCAGCTTAAGGACTAGCGGGAGTGGCAACACAGATACGCAGTATTTT
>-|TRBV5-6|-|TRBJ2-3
CASSLLTGTLSTDTQYF
TGTGCCAGCAGCTTACTTACAGGGACCCTTAGCACAGATACGCAGTATTTT
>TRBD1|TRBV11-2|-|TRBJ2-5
CASSSPTGVYQETQYF
TGTGCCAGCAGCTCGCCCACAGGGGTGTACCAAGAGACCCAGTACTTC
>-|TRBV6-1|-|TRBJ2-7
CASRLTTRYEQYF
TGTGCCAGCAGACTGACTACCAGATACGAGCAGTACTTC
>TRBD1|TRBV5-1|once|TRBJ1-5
CASSTGAGNQPQHF
TGCGCCAGCAGCACAGGGGCCGGCAATCAGCCCCAGCATTTT
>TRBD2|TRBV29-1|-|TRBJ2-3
CSVLFYLTSGTSTDTQYF
TGCAGCGTTCTCTTCTACTTAACTAGCGGAACTAGCACAGATACGCAGTATTTT
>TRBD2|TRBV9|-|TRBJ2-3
CASSQGTSGLNTQYF
TGTGCCAGCAGCCAAGGGACTAGCGGGCTGAATACGCAGTATTTT
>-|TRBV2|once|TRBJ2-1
CASSERRRDYNEQFF
TGTGCCAGCAGTGAACGGCGGAGGGACTACAATGAGCAGTTCTTC
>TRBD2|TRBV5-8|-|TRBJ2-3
CASSLAKGGLSTDTQYF
TGTGCCAGCAGCTTGGCAAAGGGAGGGTTGAGCACAGATACGCAGTATTTT
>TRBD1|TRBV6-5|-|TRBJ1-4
CASSRQGTTNEKLFF
TGTGCCAGCAGCAGACAGGGTACAACTAATGAAAAACTGTTTTTT
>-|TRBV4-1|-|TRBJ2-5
CASSHLEGGLKETQYF
TGCGCCAGCAGCCACTTGGAGGGCGGCCTGAAAGAGACCCAGTACTTC
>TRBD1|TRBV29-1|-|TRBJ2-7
CSVGQDSYEQYF
TGCAGCGTAGGACAGGACTCCTACGAGCAGTACTTC
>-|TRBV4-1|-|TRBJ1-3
CASSQALDRTSGNTIYF
TGCGCCAGCAGCCAAGCCTTAGACAGGACCTCTGGAAACACCATATATTTT
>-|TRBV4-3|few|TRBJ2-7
CASSQGLSGWNPARYEQYF
TGCGCCAGCAGCCAGGGACTCTCGGGGTGGAACCCAGCCCGATACGAGCAGTACTTC
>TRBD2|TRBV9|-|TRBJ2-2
CASSPRLALNTGELFF
TGTGCCAGCAGCCCCCGACTAGCCCTCAACACCGGGGAGCTGTTTTTT
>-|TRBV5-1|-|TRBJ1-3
CASSTSEGRSGNTIYF
TGCGCCAGCAGCACCAGTGAGGGTCGGTCTGGAAACACCATATATTTT
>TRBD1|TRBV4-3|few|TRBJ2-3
CASRADRGHTDTQYF
TGCGCCAGCAGAGCGGACAGGGGGCACACAGATACGCAGTATTTT
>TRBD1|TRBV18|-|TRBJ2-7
CASSPSTGQEQYF
TGTGCCAGCTCACCATCGACAGGGCAAGAGCAGTACTTC
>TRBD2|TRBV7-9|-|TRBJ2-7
CASSLASGGFSGNSYEQYF
TGTGCCAGCAGCTTAGCTTCCGGGGGCTTTAGCGGGAACTCCTACGAGCAGTACTTC
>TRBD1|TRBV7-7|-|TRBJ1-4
CASSRGQGFEKLFF
TGTGCCAGCTCAAGGGGACAGGGGTTTGAAAAACTGTTTTTT
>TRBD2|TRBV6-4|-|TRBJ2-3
CASSDVAGESSDTQYF
TGTGCCAGCAGTGATGTCGCGGGGGAGTCCTCAGATACGCAGTATTTT
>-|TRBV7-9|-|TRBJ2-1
CASSFNSPSRDEQFF
TGTGCCAGCAGCTTCAACTCTCCTTCCCGCGATGAGCAGTTCTTC
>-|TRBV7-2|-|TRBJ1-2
CASSLGDTLGLYGYTF
TGTGCCAGCAGCTTAGGGGACACCCTAGGGCTCTATGGCTACACCTTC
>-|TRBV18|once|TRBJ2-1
CASSPSQGRHNEQFF
TGTGCCAGCTCACCAAGCCAGGGGAGACACAATGAGCAGTTCTTC
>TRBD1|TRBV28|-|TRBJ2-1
CASSTLGGQYSYNEQFF
TGTGCCAGCAGTACCCTAGGGGGACAGTACTCCTACAATGAGCAGTTCTTC
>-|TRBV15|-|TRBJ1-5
CATSTQTGGPSNQPQHF
TGTGCCACCAGCACTCAGACAGGAGGACCTAGCAATCAGCCCCAGCATTTT
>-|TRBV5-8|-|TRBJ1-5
CASSLAEGGNQPQHF
TGTGCCAGCAGCTTGGCGGAAGGGGGCAATCAGCCCCAGCATTTT
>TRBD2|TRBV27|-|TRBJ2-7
CASSFVSGPLPYEQYF
TGTGCCAGCAGTTTTGTTAGCGGGCCCCTTCCCTACGAGCAGTACTTC
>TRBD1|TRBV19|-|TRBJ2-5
CASSTPWTGMGETQYF
TGTGCCAGTAGTACCCCTTGGACAGGGATGGGAGAGACCCAGTACTTC
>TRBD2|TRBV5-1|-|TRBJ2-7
CASRSGLAGVYEQYF
TGCGCCAGCAGATCTGGACTAGCGGGAGTGTATGAGCAGTACTTC
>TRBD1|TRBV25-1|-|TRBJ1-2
CASSGLQSQDRGIHGYTF
TGTGCCAGCAGTGGGCTACAATCCCAGGACAGGGGTATCCATGGCTACACCTTC
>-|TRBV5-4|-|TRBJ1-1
CASSFRDTEAFF
TGTGCCAGCAGCTTCAGGGACACTGAAGCTTTCTTT
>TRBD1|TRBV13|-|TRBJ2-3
CASSLGGTEDTQYF
TGTGCCAGCAGCTTAGGAGGGACAGAGGATACGCAGTATTTT
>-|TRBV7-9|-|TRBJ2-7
CASSPFVGGASDEQYF
TGTGCCAGCAGCCCATTTGTTGGCGGGGCCTCGGACGAGCAGTACTTC
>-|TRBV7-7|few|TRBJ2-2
CASSFSNSGELFF
TGTGCTAGCAGCTTTTCAAACTCCGGGGAGCTGTTTTTT